The next 15 T cell receptor beta chains were all read from a single sample in a study of shared clonotypes between healthy human individuals. Naive CD8 cells, CD45RO-negative and positively selected for CCR7, excluded terminally differentiated effector memory CD45RA+ cells. TCRdb's copy holds only in-frame clones and misses some; the assay was immunoSEQ multiplex PCR. This repertoire shows about 2.1 million clones, 93% found once; its top ten account for approximately 1.7%. Source material: naive CD8+ T cells from PBMCs. The receptors originated from a man aged 18 to 30 in good health. Some clones in this sample may be carry-over from other donors' samples.

The gene calls are TRBV27 and TRBJ2-5; 13 nucleotides agree with TRBD2. V lost 5 bases and J lost 5; bases outside the gene matches: 8. The CDR3 length is 16 residues. The germline V gene encodes CDR1 MNHEY and CDR2 SMNVEV (reference sequence). The chain's CDR3 is CASSTFPGLAGETQYF. The CDR3, as DNA: TGTGCCAGCAGTACATTCCCGGGACTAGCGGGGGAGACCCAGTACTTC.

This clone was seen more than once but under ten times. The V and J genes are TRBV19 and TRBJ2-5; D uncertain. Trimming shortened V by 0 bases and J by 3 bases, and 5 bases separated the two germline ends. The CDR3 loop spans 13 amino acids. Germline V lookup: CDR1 LNHDA, CDR2 SQIVND (reference sequence). The CDR3: CASSIDNEETQYF. The CDR3 DNA sequence: TGTGCCAGTAGTATAGACAACGAAGAGACCCAGTACTTC.

A remark on this clone: This specimen includes other DNA sequences encoding the same CDR3. The V gene is TRBV19, the J gene TRBJ1-2; no clear D. V was clipped by 3 bases and J by 4 bases, with 6 bases between them. The CDR3 runs to 12 residues. CDR1 and CDR2 (germline): LNHDA, SQIVND (reference sequence). The CDR3 DNA sequence: TGTGCCAGTAGTATTGCGGCCTATGGCTACACCTTC. Its translation is CASSIAAYGYTF.

The chain recombines TRBV10-3 with TRBJ1-1, with D maybe TRBD1 (5 bases). The V and J ends lost 11 bases and 0 bases respectively, with 13 bases between them. The CDR3 contains 13 residues. CDR1 is ENHRY and CDR2 is SYGVKD in the germline V gene. The CDR3 here is CAAEGELNTEAFF. The CDR3 DNA reads TGTGCCGCCGAAGGGGAACTGAACACTGAAGCTTTCTTT.

The chain links TRBV6-5 to TRBJ2-1; 9 nucleotides align to TRBD1. This CDR3 has 15 residues. In germline, CDR1 is MNHEY, CDR2 SVGAGI. The V segment lost 2 bases and the J segment 8 bases; nucleotides outside the gene matches: 7. CDR3 in amino acids: CASSYGTGYNDEQFF. DNA for the CDR3: TGTGCCAGCAGTTACGGGACAGGGTATAACGATGAGCAGTTCTTC.

The chain has TRBV15 and TRBJ2-7; D possibly corresponds to TRBD2 (5 bases). Germline V CDR1 and CDR2: LNHNV, YYDKDF (reference sequence). CDR3 length: 14 amino acids. V lost 4 bases, J lost 3 bases, and 13 bases lay in between. The chain's CDR3 is CATSIGRGLYEQYF. CDR3 coding DNA: TGTGCCACCAGCATAGGGAGAGGACTCTACGAGCAGTACTTC.

V is TRBV27 and J is TRBJ2-7; D might be TRBD2 (7 bases). Between the trimmed V and J ends, which lost 3 bases and 5 bases, there was a span of 17 bases. Germline V lookup: CDR1 MNHEY, CDR2 SMNVEV (reference sequence). This CDR3 is built from 15 residues. In DNA form, the CDR3 reads TGTGCCAGCAGTTTGGTGGGGGGGACATTCAACGAGCAGTACTTC. It is translated as CASSLVGGTFNEQYF.

This chain joins TRBV5-1 and TRBJ2-5; D ambiguous. The end of the DNA fits TRBJ2-7 better, so the J call may be wrong. Germline CDR1 and CDR2: SGHRS and YFSETQ. This CDR3 has 15 amino acids. Written as DNA, the CDR3 is TGCGCCAGCAGCTTGGAAGCGAGCCCGATCTACGAGCAGTACTTC. This sequence encodes CASSLEASPIYEQYF.

This chain uses TRBV6-1 with TRBJ1-5, with D maybe TRBD1 (5 bases). V lost 11 bases, J lost 6 bases, and 17 bases lay in between. The germline V gene encodes CDR1 MNHNS and CDR2 SASEGT. The CDR3 runs to 13 residues. The CDR3 DNA is TGTGCCGCCGACGGGGCCCGGGCTCAGCCCCAGCATTTT. It yields the protein CAADGARAQPQHF.

Concerning this clone: Other DNA sequences in the sample encode the same CDR3. The chain has TRBV11-2 and TRBJ1-1; D not certain. Germline lookup yields CDR1 SGHAT and CDR2 FQNNGV. The CDR3 totals 14 residues. Between the trimmed V and J ends, which lost 1 base and 1 base, there was a span of 7 bases. The CDR3 DNA follows: TGTGCCAGCAGCTTAGCAGCTGGGAACACTGAAGCTTTCTTT. As protein: CASSLAAGNTEAFF.

The V call is TRBV27, the J call TRBJ1-5; D not resolved. CDR1 MNHEY and CDR2 SMNVEV come from the germline V gene (reference sequence). The CDR3 loop spans 15 amino acids. Trimming took 7 bases from V and 5 from J, leaving 18 bases between them. DNA of the CDR3: TGTGCCAGCATGACGAGTAGGCAGCTAGATCAGCCCCAGCATTTT. It translates to CASMTSRQLDQPQHF.

V gene TRBV7-2 combines with J gene TRBJ2-7; 9 bases agree with TRBD2. V was clipped by 1 base and J by 0 bases; unmatched bases: 4. The V gene's germline CDR1 is SGHTA and CDR2 FQGNSA. The CDR3 contains 16 residues. The CDR3 loop is CASSLGSGSVSYEQYF. As DNA, the CDR3 is TGTGCCAGCAGCTTAGGTAGCGGGAGTGTCTCCTACGAGCAGTACTTC.

The chain couples TRBV9 to TRBJ2-3; D gene ambiguous. Trimming took off 3 bases at V and 6 bases at J, with 11 bases between the two ends. The CDR3 is 13 residues long. Germline loops: CDR1 SGDLS, CDR2 YYNGEE. In DNA form, the CDR3 reads TGTGCCAGCAGCGGTTGGGTGGGGGATACGCAGTATTTT. Protein sequence: CASSGWVGDTQYF.

The V call is TRBV2, the J call TRBJ2-1; 9 nucleotides align to TRBD2. The CDR3 spans 14 residues. The germline gives CDR1 SNHLY, CDR2 FYNNEI. Trimming removed 4 bases from V and 8 bases from J; junction bases left unmatched: 6. CDR3 bases: TGTGCCAGCAGTGGTATAGCGGGAGACGATGAGCAGTTCTTC. This sequence encodes CASSGIAGDDEQFF.

The chain joins TRBV9 to TRBJ2-1; a weak D match, TRBD1 (5 bases). CDR1 SGDLS and CDR2 YYNGEE come from the germline V gene. The CDR3 loop spans 15 amino acids. The V and J ends lost 3 bases and 7 bases respectively, with 17 bases between them. DNA of the CDR3: TGTGCCAGCAGCGCAGCCCGGAGCAGGGAAAATGAGCAGTTCTTC. Amino acids: CASSAARSRENEQFF.